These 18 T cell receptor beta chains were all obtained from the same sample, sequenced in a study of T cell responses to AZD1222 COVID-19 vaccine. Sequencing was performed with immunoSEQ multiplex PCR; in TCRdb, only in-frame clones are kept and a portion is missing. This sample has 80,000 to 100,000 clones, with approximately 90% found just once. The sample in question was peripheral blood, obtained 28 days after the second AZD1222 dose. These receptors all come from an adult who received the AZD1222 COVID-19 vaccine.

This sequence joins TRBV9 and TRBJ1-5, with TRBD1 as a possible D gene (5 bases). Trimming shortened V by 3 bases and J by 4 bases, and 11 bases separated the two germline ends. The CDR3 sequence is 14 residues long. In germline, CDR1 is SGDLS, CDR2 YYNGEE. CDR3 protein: CASSEGRQNQPQHF. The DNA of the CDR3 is TGTGCCAGCAGCGAAGGACGACAGAATCAGCCCCAGCATTTT.

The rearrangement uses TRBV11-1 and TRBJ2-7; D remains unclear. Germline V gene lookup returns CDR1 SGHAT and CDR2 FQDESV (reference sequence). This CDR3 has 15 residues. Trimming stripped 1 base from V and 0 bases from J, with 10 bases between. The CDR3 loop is CASSLEVGSSYEQYF. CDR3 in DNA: TGTGCCAGCAGCTTAGAGGTGGGCAGCTCCTACGAGCAGTACTTC.

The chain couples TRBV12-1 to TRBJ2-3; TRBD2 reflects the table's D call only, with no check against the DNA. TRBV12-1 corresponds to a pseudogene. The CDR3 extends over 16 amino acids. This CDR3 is CASSQRLDIATDTQYF. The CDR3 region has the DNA TGTGCCAGCAGCCAGCGACTCGATATTGCCACAGATACGCAGTATTTT.

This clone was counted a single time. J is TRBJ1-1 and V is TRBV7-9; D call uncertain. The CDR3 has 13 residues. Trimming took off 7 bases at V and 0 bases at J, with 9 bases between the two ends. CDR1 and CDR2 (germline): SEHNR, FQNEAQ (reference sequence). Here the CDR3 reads CASTREMNTEAFF. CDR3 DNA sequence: TGTGCCAGCACTAGGGAAATGAACACTGAAGCTTTCTTT.

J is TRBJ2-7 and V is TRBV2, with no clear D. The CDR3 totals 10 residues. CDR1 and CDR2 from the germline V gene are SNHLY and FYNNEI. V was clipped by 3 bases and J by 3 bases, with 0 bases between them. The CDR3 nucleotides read TGTGCCAGCAGTGACTACGAGCAGTACTTC. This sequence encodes CASSDYEQYF.

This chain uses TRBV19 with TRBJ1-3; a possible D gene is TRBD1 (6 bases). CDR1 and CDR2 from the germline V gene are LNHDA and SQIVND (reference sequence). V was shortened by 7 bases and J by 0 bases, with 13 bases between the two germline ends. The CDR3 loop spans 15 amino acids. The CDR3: CASIPGQRSGNTIYF. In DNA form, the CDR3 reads TGTGCCAGTATCCCAGGACAGCGCTCTGGAAACACCATATATTTT. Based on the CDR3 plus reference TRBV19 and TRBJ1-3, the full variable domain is DGGITQSPKYLFRKEGQNVTLSCEQNLNHDAMYWYRQDPGQGLRLIYYSQIVNDFQKGDIAEGYSVSREKKESFPLTVTSAQKNPTAFYLCASIPGQRSGNTIYFGEGSWLTVV.

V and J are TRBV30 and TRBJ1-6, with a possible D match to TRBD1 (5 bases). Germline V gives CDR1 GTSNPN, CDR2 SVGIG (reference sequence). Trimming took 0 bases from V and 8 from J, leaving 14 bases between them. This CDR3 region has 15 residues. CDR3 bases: TGTGCCTGGAGTGTATCGGGGACGGCCTATTCACCCCTCCACTTT. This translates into CAWSVSGTAYSPLHF. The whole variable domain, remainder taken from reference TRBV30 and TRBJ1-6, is SQTIHQWPATLVQPVGSPLSLECTVEGTSNPNLYWYRQAAGRGLQLLFYSVGIGQISSEVPQNLSASRPQDRQFILSSKKLLLSDSGFYLCAWSVSGTAYSPLHFGNGTRLTVT.

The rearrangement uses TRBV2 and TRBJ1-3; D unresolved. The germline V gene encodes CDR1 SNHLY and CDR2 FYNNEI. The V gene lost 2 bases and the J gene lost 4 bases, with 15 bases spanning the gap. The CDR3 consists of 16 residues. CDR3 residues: CASSETAPQPGNTIYF. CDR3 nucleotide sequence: TGTGCCAGCAGTGAAACGGCCCCCCAACCGGGAAACACCATATATTTT.

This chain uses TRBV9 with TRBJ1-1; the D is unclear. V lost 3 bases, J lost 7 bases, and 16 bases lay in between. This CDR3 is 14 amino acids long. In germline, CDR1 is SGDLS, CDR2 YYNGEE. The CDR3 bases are TGTGCCAGCAGCGCAGAGACGGGCGTCGGTGAAGCTTTCTTT. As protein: CASSAETGVGEAFF.

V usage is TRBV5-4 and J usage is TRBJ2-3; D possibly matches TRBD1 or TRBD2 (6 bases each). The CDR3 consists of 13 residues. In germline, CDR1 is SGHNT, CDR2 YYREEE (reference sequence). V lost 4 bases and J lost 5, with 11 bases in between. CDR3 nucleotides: TGTGCCAGCAGCCCTAGGGGGGAAGATACGCAGTATTTT. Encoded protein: CASSPRGEDTQYF.

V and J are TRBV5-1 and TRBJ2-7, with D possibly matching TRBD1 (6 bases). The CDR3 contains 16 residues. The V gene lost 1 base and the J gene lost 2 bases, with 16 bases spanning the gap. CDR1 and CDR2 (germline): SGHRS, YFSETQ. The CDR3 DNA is TGCGCCAGCAGCTTGAGCTCCGGGACACTAACCTACGAGCAGTACTTC. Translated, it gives CASSLSSGTLTYEQYF.

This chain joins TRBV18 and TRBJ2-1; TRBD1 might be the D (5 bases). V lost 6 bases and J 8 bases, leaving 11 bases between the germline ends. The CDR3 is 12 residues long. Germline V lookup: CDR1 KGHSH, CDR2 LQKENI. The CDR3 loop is CASSPTGDEQFF. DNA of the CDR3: TGTGCCAGCTCTCCTACAGGTGATGAGCAGTTCTTC.

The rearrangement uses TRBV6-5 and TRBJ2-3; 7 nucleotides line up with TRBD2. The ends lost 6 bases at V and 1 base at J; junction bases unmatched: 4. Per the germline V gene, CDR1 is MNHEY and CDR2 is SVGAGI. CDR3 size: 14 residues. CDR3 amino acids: CASSGRPRTDTQYF. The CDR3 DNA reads TGTGCCAGCAGCGGGAGGCCGCGCACAGATACGCAGTATTTT.

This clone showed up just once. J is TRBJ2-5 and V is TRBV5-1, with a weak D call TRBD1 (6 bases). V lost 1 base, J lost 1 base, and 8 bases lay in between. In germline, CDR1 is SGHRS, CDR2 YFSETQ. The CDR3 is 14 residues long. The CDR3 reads CASSLIGGQETQYF. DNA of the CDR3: TGCGCCAGCAGCTTGATAGGGGGCCAAGAGACCCAGTACTTC.

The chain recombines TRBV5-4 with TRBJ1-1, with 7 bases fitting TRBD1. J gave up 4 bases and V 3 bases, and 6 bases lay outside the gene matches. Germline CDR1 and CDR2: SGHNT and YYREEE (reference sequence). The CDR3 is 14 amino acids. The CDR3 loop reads CASSSGGDSTEAFF. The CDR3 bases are TGTGCCAGCAGCTCGGGTGGGGACAGCACTGAAGCTTTCTTT.

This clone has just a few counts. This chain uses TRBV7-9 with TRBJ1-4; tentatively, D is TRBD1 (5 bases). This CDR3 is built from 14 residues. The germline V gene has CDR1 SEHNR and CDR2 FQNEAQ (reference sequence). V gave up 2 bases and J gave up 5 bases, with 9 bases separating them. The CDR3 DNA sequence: TGTGCCAGCAGCTTAAGACAGAGGAATGAAAAACTGTTTTTT. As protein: CASSLRQRNEKLFF.

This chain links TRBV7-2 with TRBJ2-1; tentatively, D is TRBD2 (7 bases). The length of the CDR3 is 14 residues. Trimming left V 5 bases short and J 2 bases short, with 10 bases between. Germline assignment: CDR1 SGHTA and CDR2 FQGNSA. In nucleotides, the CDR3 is TGTGCCAGCAGCGGGCGGGGGCCCTACAATGAGCAGTTCTTC. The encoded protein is CASSGRGPYNEQFF.

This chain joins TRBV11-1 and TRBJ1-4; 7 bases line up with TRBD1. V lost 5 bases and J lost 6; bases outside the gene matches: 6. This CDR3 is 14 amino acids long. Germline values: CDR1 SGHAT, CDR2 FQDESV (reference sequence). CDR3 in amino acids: CASSRGQLHEKLFF. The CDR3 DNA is TGTGCCAGCAGCCGGGGACAGCTTCATGAAAAACTGTTTTTT.